The next 9 T cell receptor beta chains were all read from a single sample in a study of CD8+CD57+ T cells in acquired aplastic anemia. Profiling that covered TCR beta VDJ and CDR3 relied on genomic DNA as its template. TCRdb passed the reads through MiXCR, listing each CDR3 protein once. Of 100,000 to 150,000 distinct CDR3 sequences detected, roughly 40% appear once; the ten largest clones hold 8.4%. The sequencing input was sorted CD4+, CD8+, or CD8+CD57+ T cells (not recorded which) from PBMCs. These receptors all come from a human donor in good health, serving as a control.

This clonotype was counted a few times. The gene calls are TRBV28 and TRBJ2-3; 8 nucleotides align to TRBD2. CDR3 size: 16 residues. CDR1 and CDR2 (germline): MDHEN, SYDVKM. With V trimmed by 8 bases and J by 4 bases, 14 bases remained unmatched. CDR3 nucleotide sequence: TGTGCCAGCGCCGAAAGCGGCGGGAGGAGCGCAGATACGCAGTATTTT. This codes for CASAESGGRSADTQYF.

Points on this clonotype: At one end the junction does not follow the germline gene, possibly because of a read error. The V gene is TRBV19, the J gene TRBJ1-1; D ambiguous. This CDR3 contains 13 residues. Germline V gene data show CDR1 as LNHDA and CDR2 as SQIVND (reference sequence). The CDR3 here is CTSSIGLRREAFF. CDR3 bases: TGTACCAGTAGTATAGGCCTACGACGGGAAGCTTTTTTT.

As regards this clonotype: No conserved phenylalanine or tryptophan is present at the end of the CDR3, so a read error is the likely explanation. The rearrangement joins TRBV19 to TRBJ2-1; D possibly corresponds to TRBD1 (6 bases). Germline values: CDR1 LNHDA, CDR2 SQIVND (reference sequence). This CDR3 has 15 amino acids. Trimming pared 7 bases from V and 3 bases from J, leaving 16 bases between. The DNA of the CDR3 is TGTGCCAGTACCCCAACAGGGCACAACTACAATGAGCAGTTCTCC. Its translation: CASTPTGHNYNEQFS.

This clonotype was found a few times. The chain links TRBV19 to TRBJ1-5, with 7 bases identical to TRBD1. The CDR3 sequence is 14 residues long. After removal of 2 bases from V and 11 bases from J, the junction contained 9 bases not matched to a gene. Germline loops: CDR1 LNHDA, CDR2 SQIVND (reference sequence). CDR3 nucleotide sequence: TGTGCCAGTAGTATATGGGGACAGCAAGAGACCCAGCATTTT. Translated, it gives CASSIWGQQETQHF.

A few counts support this clonotype. The V call is TRBV18, the J call TRBJ1-3, with D tentatively TRBD1 (5 bases). Trimming cost V 5 bases and J 0 bases, with 11 bases left between them. The CDR3 runs 15 residues. Germline V gene lookup returns CDR1 KGHSH and CDR2 LQKENI. The CDR3 sequence: CASSSRQRSGNTIYF. CDR3 bases: TGTGCCAGCTCATCACGACAGCGCTCTGGAAACACCATATATTTT.

This clonotype came up many times. This chain connects TRBV20-1 to TRBJ2-5; 10 bases match TRBD1. V lost 6 bases, J lost 4 bases, and 5 bases stayed unmatched. The CDR3 is made up of 13 amino acids. Looked up from germline, CDR1 is DFQATT and CDR2 is SNEGSKA (reference sequence). DNA for the CDR3: TGCAGTGCCGATTGGACAGGGGGAGAGACCCAGTACTTC. Translated, it gives CSADWTGGETQYF.

On this clonotype: The missing conserved phenylalanine or tryptophan at the end of this CDR3 makes a read error likely. The chain is built from TRBV15 and TRBJ2-1; D perhaps matches TRBD2 (6 bases). V dropped 1 base and J dropped 2 bases, with 9 bases sitting between them. The CDR3 has 15 amino acids. Germline V gives CDR1 LNHNV, CDR2 YYDKDF (reference sequence). CDR3 residues: CATSRASGAYNEQFL. CDR3 DNA: TGTGCCACCAGCAGAGCTTCGGGGGCCTACAATGAGCAGTTCCTC.

The V call is TRBV10-3, the J call TRBJ2-1; 10 bases are shared with TRBD2. With 4 bases clipped from V and 6 bases from J, the junction kept 12 bases outside the gene matches. The CDR3 runs to 17 residues. In germline, CDR1 is ENHRY, CDR2 SYGVKD. CDR3 DNA: TGTGCCATCAGTGCACTAGCGGGGCGGGAGGGGCCCAATGAGCAGTTCTTC. It translates to CAISALAGREGPNEQFF.

The chain employs TRBV7-6 and TRBJ1-4; D is unresolved. The V end was cut by 6 bases, the J end by 3 bases, with 8 bases between. The CDR3 has 13 amino acids. CDR1 and CDR2 from the germline V gene are SGHVS and FNYEAQ. The CDR3 DNA is TGTGCCAGCAGGGTCAGCCCTAATGAAAAACTGTTTTTT. This encodes CASRVSPNEKLFF. Full variable domain (outside the CDR3, taken from reference TRBV7-6 and TRBJ1-4): GAGVSQSPRYKVTKRGQDVALRCDPISGHVSLYWYRQALGQGPEFLTYFNYEAQQDKSGLPNDRFSAERPEGSISTLTIQRTEQRDSAMYRCASRVSPNEKLFFGSGTQLSVL.